This TCR beta chain was recorded in a study of T cell repertoires in cytomegalovirus infection. Study details: A matching HLA type, together with CMV infection, was signaled by public TCR beta signatures.

Study-wide findings and caveats: Within the response measured ex vivo, HLA-C-restricted CMV-specific TCR beta clonotypes were dominant. Cumulative frequency of public TCR beta families picked out carriers of CMV plus the relevant HLA.

MiXCR, applied by TCRdb to the reads, yields one record per CDR3 protein. The data hold around 260,000 distinct CDR3 sequences, with roughly 10% observed a single time. The CDR3 is made up of 17 amino acids. V shed 1 base, J shed 6 bases, and the junction held 11 bases outside the gene matches. This clonotype was seen at least ten times. The antigen is unknown. This clonotype was obtained from a human donor in good health (CMV status not recorded). Some clones in this sample may be carry-over from other donors' samples. The J gene is TRBJ2-3, the V gene TRBV12-3 or TRBV12-4; 9 positions match TRBD2. Sequencing was done on a sample of PBMCs. The CDR3, as DNA: TGTGCCAGCAGTTTAGAGGGGTATGCTAGCGGGGATGATACGCAGTATTTT. Protein: CASSLEGYASGDDTQYF.